The T cell receptor (beta chain) under discussion was sequenced for a study of CD8 T cells in ankylosing spondylitis (dated by TCRdb to about 2017). In the study overall: The study profiled T cell receptor beta repertoires in healthy donors and ankylosing spondylitis patients to find disease-linked TCR variants. The full study cohort comprised 25 or so ankylosing spondylitis patients and around 100 healthy donors. Peripheral blood was sampled, and synovial fluid was additionally collected from ankylosing spondylitis patients. The study at large found these results: The disease-linked clones were reported to be significantly enriched in matched synovial fluid samples from ankylosing spondylitis patients. Some motif variants had previously been reported in the synovial fluid and blood of reactive arthritis patients, which suggests shared mechanisms of disease initiation. A CD8+ phenotype was shown by the disease-linked clones, which were found at relatively low frequencies in peripheral blood. A TCR beta motif of eight highly homologous amino acid variants appeared characteristic of blood from ankylosing spondylitis patients.

Inclusive of the bounding cysteine and phenylalanine, the CDR3 is 16 residues long. Of all the DNA, just the CDR3 is kept, 48 bases in frame from base 1. Relative to germline, V is missing 0 bases and J is missing 4 bases, with 5 bases of the junction outside any gene match. Data came from an Illumina HiSeq 2500. TCR beta libraries were prepared by quantitative 5'-RACE with molecular barcodes. The original pipeline was this. A new computational method based on a probabilistic model of VDJ rearrangement was used to identify disease-linked TCR variants. TCRdb took the public reads, trimmed them with fastp at Q25, ran MiXCR for clone calling and kept in-frame beta chains. Entries that share a CDR3 protein sequence are merged under the most common genes and DNA. The V and J calls were determined by TCRdb, not by the authors. The sample table holds about 160,000 distinct CDR3 sequences, of which 9.8% were seen once. The ten most abundant clones make up more than 13% of the sample.

This clonotype was recorded many times. Its antigen specificity is not known. Base quality data are lacking; no much larger clone is found one base away. Rearrangement joined TRBV12-3 or TRBV12-4 to TRBJ2-7, with 11 bases in between that match TRBD2. This clonotype originated in a female donor with ankylosing spondylitis or in good health (not recorded which). The sequenced material came from blood, either unsorted or a sorted T cell fraction (not recorded which). The DNA sequence is as follows: TGTGCCAGCAGTTTAGCCCGGACTAGCGGGCTGTACGAGCAGTACTTC. This encodes CASSLARTSGLYEQYF.